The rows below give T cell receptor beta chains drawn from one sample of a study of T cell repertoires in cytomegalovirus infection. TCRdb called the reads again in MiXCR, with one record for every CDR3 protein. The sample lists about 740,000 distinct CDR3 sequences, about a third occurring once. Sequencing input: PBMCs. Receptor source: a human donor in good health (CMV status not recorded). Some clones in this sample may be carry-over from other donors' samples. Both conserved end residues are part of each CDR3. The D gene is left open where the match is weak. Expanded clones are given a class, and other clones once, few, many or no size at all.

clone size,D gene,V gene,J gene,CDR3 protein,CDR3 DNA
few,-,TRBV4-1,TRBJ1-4,CASSQEGEKLFF,TGCGCCAGCAGCCAAGAGGGTGAAAAACTGTTTTTT
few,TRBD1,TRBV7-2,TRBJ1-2,CASSSQGGGGYTF,TGTGCCAGCAGCTCACAGGGGGGGGGCGGCTACACCTTC
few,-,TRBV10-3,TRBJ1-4,CAISELGRMDEKLFF,TGTGCCATCAGTGAGTTGGGAAGGATGGATGAAAAACTGTTTTTT
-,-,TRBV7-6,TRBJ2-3,CASSNQRDTQDF,TGTGCCAGCAGCAACCAGAGGGATACGCAGGATTTT
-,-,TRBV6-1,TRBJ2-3,CASSASGGGFTDTQYF,TGTGCCAGCAGTGCCTCGGGGGGCGGCTTCACAGATACGCAGTATTTT
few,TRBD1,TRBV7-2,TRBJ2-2,CASSLIRGRDTGELFF,TGTGCCAGCAGCTTAATCAGGGGGCGTGACACCGGGGAGCTGTTTTTT
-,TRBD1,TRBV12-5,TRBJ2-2,CASGQGNTVELFF,TGTGCTAGTGGACAGGGGAACACCGTGGAGCTGTTTTTT
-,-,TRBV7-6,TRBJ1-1,CASSLTGLSTEAFF,TGTGCCAGCAGCTTAACAGGGTTGAGCACTGAAGCTTTCTTT
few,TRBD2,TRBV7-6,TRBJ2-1,CASSRGLAGVVIRPDEQFF,TGTGCCAGCAGCCGAGGCCTAGCGGGAGTAGTTATACGTCCAGATGAGCAGTTCTTC
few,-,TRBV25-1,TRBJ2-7,CASTVGSSEQYF,TGTGCCAGCACGGTTGGCTCTTCTGAGCAGTACTTC
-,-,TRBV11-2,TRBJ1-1,CARSSIRGLLMNTEAFF,TGTGCCAGAAGCTCGATTCGGGGGCTCCTCATGAACACTGAAGCTTTCTTT
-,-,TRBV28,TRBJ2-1,CAIEAAPTYNEQFF,TGTGCCATCGAAGCCGCACCTACCTACAATGAGCAGTTCTTC
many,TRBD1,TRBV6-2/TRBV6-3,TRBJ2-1,CASRDSYNEQFF,TGTGCCAGCCGGGACAGCTACAATGAGCAGTTCTTC
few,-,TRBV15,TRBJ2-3,CATSRDKATDTQYF,TGTGCCACCAGCAGAGATAAGGCCACAGATACGCAGTATTTT
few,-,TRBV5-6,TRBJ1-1,CASSLGAMNTEAFF,TGTGCCAGCAGCTTGGGGGCAATGAACACTGAAGCTTTCTTT
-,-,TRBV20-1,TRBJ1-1,CSARDAGRASEAFF,TGCAGTGCTAGAGATGCGGGGAGGGCTTCTGAAGCTTTCTTT
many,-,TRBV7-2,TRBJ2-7,CASSLLTQTYEQYF,TGTGCCAGCAGCTTGCTGACACAAACCTACGAGCAGTACTTC
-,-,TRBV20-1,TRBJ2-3,CSVPWGPSTDTQYF,TGCAGTGTCCCGTGGGGTCCTAGCACAGATACGCAGTATTTT
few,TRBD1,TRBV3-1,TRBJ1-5,CASSSTGQDNQPQHF,TGTGCCAGCTCCTCCACGGGACAGGACAATCAGCCCCAGCATTTT
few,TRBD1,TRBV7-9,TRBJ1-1,CASSSGNRGSTEAFF,TGTGCCAGCAGCTCGGGGAACAGGGGGAGCACTGAAGCTTTCTTT
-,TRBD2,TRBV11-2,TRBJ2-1,CASSLALAGYNEQFF,TGTGCCAGCAGCTTAGCACTAGCGGGATACAATGAGCAGTTCTTC
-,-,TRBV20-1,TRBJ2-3,CSASKPVVFPDTQYF,TGCAGTGCTAGTAAGCCAGTAGTATTTCCAGATACGCAGTATTTT